This T cell receptor beta chain was recorded in a study of T and B cells in COVID-19 patients. Study at large: About 90% of the 20 active-infection patients had comorbidities associated with unfavorable COVID-19 outcome.

TRB rearrangements were amplified by multiplex PCR with BIOMED2 TRB-A/B primers. MiXCR, run by TCRdb on the multiplex PCR reads, gives a single entry per CDR3 protein. The sample gives 6,000 to 9,000 distinct CDR3 sequences, around 33% of which show up once; about 24% is in the top ten. From blood, about 250-500 ng of genomic DNA served as TRB template. The CDR3 has 12 amino acids. The V gene's germline CDR1 is DFQATT and CDR2 SNEGSKA (reference sequence). This clonotype was sampled from a human donor who had recovered from COVID-19. V gene TRBV20-1 combines with J gene TRBJ2-2; D is ambiguous. The source material was blood. The CDR3 region is CSTLGGTGELFF. The CDR3 nucleotides read TGCAGCACTCTAGGCGGCACCGGGGAGCTGTTTTTT.